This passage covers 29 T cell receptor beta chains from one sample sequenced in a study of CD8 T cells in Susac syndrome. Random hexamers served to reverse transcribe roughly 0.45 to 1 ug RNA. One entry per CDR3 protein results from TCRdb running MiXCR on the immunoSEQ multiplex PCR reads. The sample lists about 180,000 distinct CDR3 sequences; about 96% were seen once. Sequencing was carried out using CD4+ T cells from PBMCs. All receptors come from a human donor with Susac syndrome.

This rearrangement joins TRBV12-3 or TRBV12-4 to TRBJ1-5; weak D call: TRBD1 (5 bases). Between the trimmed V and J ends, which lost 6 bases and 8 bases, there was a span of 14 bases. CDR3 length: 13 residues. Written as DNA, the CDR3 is TGTGCCAGCAGCAAGGGGATTGCTGAGCCCCAGCATTTT. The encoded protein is CASSKGIAEPQHF.

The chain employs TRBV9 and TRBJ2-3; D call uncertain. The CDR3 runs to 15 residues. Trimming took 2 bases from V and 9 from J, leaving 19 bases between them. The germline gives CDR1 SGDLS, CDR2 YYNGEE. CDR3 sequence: CASSVGGPWLGTQYF. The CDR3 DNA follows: TGTGCCAGCAGCGTCGGTGGGCCTTGGTTGGGGACGCAGTATTTT. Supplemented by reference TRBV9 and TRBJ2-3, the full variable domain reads DSGVTQTPKHLITATGQRVTLRCSPRSGDLSVYWYQQSLDQGLQFLIQYYNGEERAKGNILERFSAQQFPDLHSELNLSSLELGDSALYFCASSVGGPWLGTQYFGPGTRLTVL.

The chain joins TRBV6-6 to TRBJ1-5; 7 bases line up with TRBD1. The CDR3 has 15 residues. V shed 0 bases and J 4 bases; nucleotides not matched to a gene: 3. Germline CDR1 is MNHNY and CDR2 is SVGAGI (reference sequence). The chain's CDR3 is CASSYSPGGNQPQHF. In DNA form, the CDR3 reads TGTGCCAGCAGTTACTCGCCAGGGGGTAATCAGCCCCAGCATTTT.

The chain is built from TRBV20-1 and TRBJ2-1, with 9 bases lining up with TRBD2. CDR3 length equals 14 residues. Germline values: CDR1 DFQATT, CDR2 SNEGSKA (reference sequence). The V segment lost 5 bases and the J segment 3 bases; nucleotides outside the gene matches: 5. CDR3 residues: CSALREGRYNEQFF. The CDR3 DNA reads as TGCAGTGCTCTGCGGGAGGGCCGCTACAATGAGCAGTTCTTC.

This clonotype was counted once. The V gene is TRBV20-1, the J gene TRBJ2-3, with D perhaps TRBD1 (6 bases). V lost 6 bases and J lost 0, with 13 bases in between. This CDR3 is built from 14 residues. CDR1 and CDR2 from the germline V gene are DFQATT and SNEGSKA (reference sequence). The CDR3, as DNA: TGCAGTGCCAGAAGGACAGCTAGCACAGATACGCAGTATTTT. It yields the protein CSARRTASTDTQYF.

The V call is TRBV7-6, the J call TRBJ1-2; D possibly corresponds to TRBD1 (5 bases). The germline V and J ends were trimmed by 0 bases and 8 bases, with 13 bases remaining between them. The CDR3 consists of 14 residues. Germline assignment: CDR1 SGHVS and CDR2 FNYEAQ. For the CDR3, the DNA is TGTGCCAGCAGCTTAGCTCCGGAGCGGGACGGCTACACCTTC. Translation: CASSLAPERDGYTF. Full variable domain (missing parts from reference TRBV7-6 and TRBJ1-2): GAGVSQSPRYKVTKRGQDVALRCDPISGHVSLYWYRQALGQGPEFLTYFNYEAQQDKSGLPNDRFSAERPEGSISTLTIQRTEQRDSAMYRCASSLAPERDGYTFGSGTRLTVV.

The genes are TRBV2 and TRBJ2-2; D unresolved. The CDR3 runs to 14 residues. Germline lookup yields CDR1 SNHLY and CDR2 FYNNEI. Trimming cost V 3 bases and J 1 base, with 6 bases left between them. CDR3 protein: CASSEGGNTGELFF. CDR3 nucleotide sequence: TGTGCCAGCAGTGAGGGCGGGAACACCGGGGAGCTGTTTTTT.

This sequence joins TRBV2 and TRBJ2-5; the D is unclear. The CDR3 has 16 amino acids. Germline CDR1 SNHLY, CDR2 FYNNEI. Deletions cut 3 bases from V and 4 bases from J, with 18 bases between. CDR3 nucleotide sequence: TGTGCCAGCAGTGAGCCCCAGAACACTGCCCGAGAGACCCAGTACTTC. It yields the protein CASSEPQNTARETQYF.

CDR3 nucleotide sequence: TGTGCCAGCTTCTTGAACTCTGGAAACACCATATATTTT. Its translation is CASFLNSGNTIYF. This chain links TRBV18 with TRBJ1-3; D gene ambiguous. Germline CDR1 is KGHSH and CDR2 is LQKENI. The CDR3 totals 13 residues. V gave up 7 bases and J gave up 0 bases, with 7 bases separating them.

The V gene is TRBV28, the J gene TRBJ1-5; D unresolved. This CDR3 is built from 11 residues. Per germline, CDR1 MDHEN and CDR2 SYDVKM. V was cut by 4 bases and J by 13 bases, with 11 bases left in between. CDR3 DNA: TGTGCCAGCAGTTCGTACAACTTACAGCATTTT. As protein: CASSSYNLQHF.

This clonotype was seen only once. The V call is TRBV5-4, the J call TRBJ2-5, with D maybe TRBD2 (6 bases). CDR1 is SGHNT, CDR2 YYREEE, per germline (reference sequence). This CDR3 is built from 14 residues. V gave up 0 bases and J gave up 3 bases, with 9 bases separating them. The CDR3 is CASSLALAEETQYF. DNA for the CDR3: TGTGCCAGCAGCTTGGCATTAGCGGAAGAGACCCAGTACTTC.

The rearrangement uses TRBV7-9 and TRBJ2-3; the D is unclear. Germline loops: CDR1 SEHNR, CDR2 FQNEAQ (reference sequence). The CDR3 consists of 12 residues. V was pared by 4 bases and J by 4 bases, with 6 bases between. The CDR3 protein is CASSSLADTQYF. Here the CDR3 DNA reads TGTGCCAGCAGCTCATTGGCAGATACGCAGTATTTT.

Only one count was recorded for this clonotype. CDR3 sequence: CSARGLREGPYEQYF. CDR3 coding DNA: TGCAGTGCTAGAGGTTTACGGGAGGGCCCCTACGAGCAGTACTTC. The chain joins TRBV20-1 to TRBJ2-7; 8 bases fit TRBD2. CDR1 and CDR2 (germline): DFQATT, SNEGSKA (reference sequence). The CDR3 has 15 amino acids. J gave up 2 bases and V 1 base, and 7 bases lay outside the gene matches.

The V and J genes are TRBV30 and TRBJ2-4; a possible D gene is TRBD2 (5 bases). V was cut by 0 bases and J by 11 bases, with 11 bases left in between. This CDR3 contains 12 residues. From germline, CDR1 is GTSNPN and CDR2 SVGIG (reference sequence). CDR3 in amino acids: CAWSVTGLVQYF. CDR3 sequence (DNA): TGTGCCTGGAGTGTGACGGGATTGGTTCAGTACTTC.

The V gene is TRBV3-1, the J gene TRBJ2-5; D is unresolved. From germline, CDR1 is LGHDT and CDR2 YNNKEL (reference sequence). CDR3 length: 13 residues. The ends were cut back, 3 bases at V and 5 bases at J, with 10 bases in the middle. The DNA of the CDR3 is TGTGCCAGCAGCCATCGACTGAGGGAGACCCAGTACTTC. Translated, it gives CASSHRLRETQYF.

This CDR3 is CSALPLTGELFF. The CDR3 DNA reads as TGCAGTGCCCTTCCACTCACCGGGGAGCTGTTTTTT. The rearrangement uses TRBV20-1 and TRBJ2-2; no firm D call. The V gene's germline CDR1 is DFQATT and CDR2 SNEGSKA (reference sequence). This CDR3 contains 12 residues. Between the trimmed V and J ends, which lost 6 bases and 4 bases, there was a span of 9 bases.

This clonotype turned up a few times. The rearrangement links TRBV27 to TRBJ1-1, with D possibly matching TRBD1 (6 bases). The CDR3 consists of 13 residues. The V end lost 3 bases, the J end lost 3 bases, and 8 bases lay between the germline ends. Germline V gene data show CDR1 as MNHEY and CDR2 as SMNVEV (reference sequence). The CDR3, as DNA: TGTGCCAGCAGTTTTGGGGGCGACACTGAAGCTTTCTTT. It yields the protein CASSFGGDTEAFF.

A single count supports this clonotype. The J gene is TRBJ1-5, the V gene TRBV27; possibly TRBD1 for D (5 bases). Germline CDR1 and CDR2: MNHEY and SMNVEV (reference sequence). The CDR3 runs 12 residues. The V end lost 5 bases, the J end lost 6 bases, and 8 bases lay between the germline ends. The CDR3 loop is CASSTGGQPQHF. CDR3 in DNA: TGTGCCAGCAGTACGGGGGGTCAGCCCCAGCATTTT.

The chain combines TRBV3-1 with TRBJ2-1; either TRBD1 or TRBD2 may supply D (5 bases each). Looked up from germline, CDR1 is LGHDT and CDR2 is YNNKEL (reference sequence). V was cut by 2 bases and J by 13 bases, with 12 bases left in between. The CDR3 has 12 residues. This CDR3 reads CASSQTRGYQFF. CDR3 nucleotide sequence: TGTGCCAGCAGCCAAACTAGGGGATATCAGTTCTTC.

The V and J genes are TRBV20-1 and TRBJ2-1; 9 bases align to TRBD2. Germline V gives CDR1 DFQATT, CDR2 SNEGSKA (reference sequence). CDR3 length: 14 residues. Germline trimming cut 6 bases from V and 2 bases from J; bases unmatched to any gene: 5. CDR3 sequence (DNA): TGCAGTGCGGGACTAGCCGACCCCTACAATGAGCAGTTCTTC. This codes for CSAGLADPYNEQFF.

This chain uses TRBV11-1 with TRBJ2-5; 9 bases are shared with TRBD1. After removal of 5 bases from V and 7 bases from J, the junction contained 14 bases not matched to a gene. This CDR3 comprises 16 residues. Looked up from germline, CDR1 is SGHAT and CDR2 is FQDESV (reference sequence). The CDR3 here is CASSPTNRGHSGTQYF. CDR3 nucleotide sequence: TGTGCCAGCAGCCCAACGAACAGGGGGCACTCCGGGACCCAGTACTTC. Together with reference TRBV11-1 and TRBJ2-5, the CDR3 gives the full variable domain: EAEVAQSPRYKITEKSQAVAFWCDPISGHATLYWYRQILGQGPELLVQFQDESVVDDSQLPKDRFSAERLKGVDSTLKIQPAELGDSAMYLCASSPTNRGHSGTQYFGPGTRLLVL.

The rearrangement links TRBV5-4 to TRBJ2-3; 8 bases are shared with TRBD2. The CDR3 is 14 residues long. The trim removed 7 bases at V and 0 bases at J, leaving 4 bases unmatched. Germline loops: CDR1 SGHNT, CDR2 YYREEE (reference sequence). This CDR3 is CASARGASTDTQYF. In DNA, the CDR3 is TGTGCCAGCGCGCGGGGGGCTAGCACAGATACGCAGTATTTT.

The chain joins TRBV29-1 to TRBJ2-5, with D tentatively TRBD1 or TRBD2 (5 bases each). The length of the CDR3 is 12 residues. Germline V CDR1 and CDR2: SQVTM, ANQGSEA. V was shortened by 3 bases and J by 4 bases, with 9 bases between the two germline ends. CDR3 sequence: CSVDRAGETQYF. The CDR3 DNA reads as TGCAGCGTTGACAGGGCGGGAGAGACCCAGTACTTC. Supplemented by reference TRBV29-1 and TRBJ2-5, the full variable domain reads SAVISQKPSRDICQRGTSLTIQCQVDSQVTMMFWYRQQPGQSLTLIATANQGSEATYESGFVIDKFPISRPNLTFSTLTVSNMSPEDSSIYLCSVDRAGETQYFGPGTRLLVL.

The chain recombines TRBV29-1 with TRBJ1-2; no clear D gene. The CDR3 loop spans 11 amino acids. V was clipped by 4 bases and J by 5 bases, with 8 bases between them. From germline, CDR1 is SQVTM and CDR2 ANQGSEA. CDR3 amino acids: CSVVTVYGYTF. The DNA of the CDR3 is TGCAGCGTTGTTACGGTTTATGGCTACACCTTC.

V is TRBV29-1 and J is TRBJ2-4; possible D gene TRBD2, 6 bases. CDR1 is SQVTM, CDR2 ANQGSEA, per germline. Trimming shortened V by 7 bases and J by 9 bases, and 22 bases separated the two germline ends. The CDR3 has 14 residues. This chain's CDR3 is CSGALAGIPSIQYF. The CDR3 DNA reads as TGCAGCGGTGCCCTTGCGGGAATACCGTCCATTCAGTACTTC. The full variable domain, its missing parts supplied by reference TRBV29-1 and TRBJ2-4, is SAVISQKPSRDICQRGTSLTIQCQVDSQVTMMFWYRQQPGQSLTLIATANQGSEATYESGFVIDKFPISRPNLTFSTLTVSNMSPEDSSIYLCSGALAGIPSIQYFGAGTRLSVL.

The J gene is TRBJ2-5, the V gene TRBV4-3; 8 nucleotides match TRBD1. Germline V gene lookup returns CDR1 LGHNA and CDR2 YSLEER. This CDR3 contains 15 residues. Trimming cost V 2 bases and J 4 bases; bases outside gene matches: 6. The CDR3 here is CASSQNGQGGETQYF. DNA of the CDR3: TGCGCCAGCAGCCAAAACGGACAGGGAGGAGAGACCCAGTACTTC.

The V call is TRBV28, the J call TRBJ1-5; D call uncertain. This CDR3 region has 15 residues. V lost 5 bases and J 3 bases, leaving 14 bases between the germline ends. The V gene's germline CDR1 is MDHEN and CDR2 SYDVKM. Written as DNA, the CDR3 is TGTGCCAGCAGTCCATTCGAGAGCACCAATCAGCCCCAGCATTTT. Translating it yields CASSPFESTNQPQHF.

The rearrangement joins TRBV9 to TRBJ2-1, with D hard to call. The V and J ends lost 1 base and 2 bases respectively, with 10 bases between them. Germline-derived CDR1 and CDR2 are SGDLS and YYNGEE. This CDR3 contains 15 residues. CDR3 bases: TGTGCCAGCAGCGTATTGGGTAAGCCCTACAATGAGCAGTTCTTC. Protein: CASSVLGKPYNEQFF.

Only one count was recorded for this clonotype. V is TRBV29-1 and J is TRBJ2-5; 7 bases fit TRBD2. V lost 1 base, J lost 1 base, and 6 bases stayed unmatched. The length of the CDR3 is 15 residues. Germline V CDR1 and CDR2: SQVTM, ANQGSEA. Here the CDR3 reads CSVEGGGPTQETQYF. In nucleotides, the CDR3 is TGCAGCGTTGAAGGGGGGGGACCTACCCAAGAGACCCAGTACTTC.